Sequencing of this T cell receptor beta chain was carried out in a study of blood T cell repertoires in COVID-19. Study information: Acute and convalescent COVID-19 samples came from the United States, Italy and Spain.

Clones were sequenced by immunoSEQ multiplex PCR, and TCRdb holds only the in-frame ones, with some missing. The data hold a few hundred thousand clones, with roughly 85% observed a single time. Trimming removed 5 bases from V and 0 bases from J, with 17 bases in between. Germline CDR1 and CDR2: LNHDA and SQIVND (reference sequence). The CDR3 runs 17 residues. Specimen: peripheral blood. The chain carries TRBV19 and TRBJ1-5; D is perhaps TRBD1 (5 bases). This clonotype originated in a man aged 45 to 65 with active or convalescent COVID-19. CDR3 protein: CASSGRDLFGSNQPQHF. Here the CDR3 DNA reads TGTGCCAGTAGTGGCAGGGACTTATTCGGTAGCAATCAGCCCCAGCATTTT.